The rows below give T cell receptor beta chains drawn from one sample of a study of Ad26.COV2.S vaccination and SARS-CoV-2 variants. Measured with immunoSEQ multiplex PCR; TCRdb has only the in-frame clones, and not every one. Of 300,000 to 400,000 clones listed, around four fifths were seen once; the top ten hold approximately 2.2%. Sequences were derived from peripheral blood, sampled in a trial of Ad26.COV2.S vaccine versus placebo. The receptors shown here come from a person aged 18-60 years who received the Ad26.COV2.S COVID-19 vaccine or a placebo. The CDR3 runs from the conserved cysteine through the conserved F or W. The order of the fields is J gene, clone size, D gene, V gene, CDR3 protein, CDR3 DNA. D genes are given only for firm matches. Some rows have no size entry. The others give once, few or many, or a class for an expanded clone.

TRBJ2-1 - - TRBV19 CASTQGTGGYNEQFF TGTGCCAGTACCCAGGGGACGGGAGGCTACAATGAGCAGTTCTTC
TRBJ2-1 - - TRBV25-1 CASSDRWKDEQFF TGTGCCAGCAGTGATCGTTGGAAGGATGAGCAGTTCTTC
TRBJ2-7 - - TRBV29-1 CSVLKLGSYEQYF TGCAGCGTGCTAAAACTTGGCTCCTACGAGCAGTACTTC
TRBJ1-6 - TRBD1 TRBV2 CASSRQGYNSPLHF TGTGCCAGCAGTCGACAGGGGTATAATTCACCCCTCCACTTT
TRBJ2-1 - TRBD1 TRBV27 CASSGDRGPYNEQFF TGTGCCAGCAGTGGAGACAGGGGCCCCTACAATGAGCAGTTCTTC
TRBJ2-7 - TRBD1 TRBV20-1 CSASSGQGTDYEQYF TGCAGTGCTAGTTCAGGACAGGGGACCGACTACGAGCAGTACTTC
TRBJ1-5 - - TRBV4-1 CASSQGRSRDNQPQHF TGCGCCAGCAGCCAAGGCCGGTCAAGGGACAATCAGCCCCAGCATTTT
TRBJ1-1 - - TRBV6-5 CASSLRRVGTEAFF TGTGCCAGCAGCTTACGTAGGGTAGGGACTGAAGCTTTCTTT
TRBJ2-7 - - TRBV2 CASSDRDLSSYEQYF TGTGCCAGCAGTGATAGGGACCTAAGTTCCTACGAGCAGTACTTC
TRBJ1-4 - TRBD1 TRBV28 CASNPTTTGAFYLNEKLFF TGTGCCAGCAATCCGACAACGACAGGGGCGTTTTACCTGAATGAAAAACTGTTTTTT
TRBJ2-4 - - TRBV19 CASSIGGETIQYF TGTGCCAGTAGTATCGGCGGGGAGACCATTCAGTACTTC
TRBJ2-1 - - TRBV28 CASRPQGPKQFF TGTGCCAGCAGACCCCAGGGTCCGAAACAGTTCTTC
TRBJ2-7 - - TRBV19 CASSIRGDPYEQYF TGTGCCAGTAGTATTAGGGGGGATCCCTACGAGCAGTACTTC
TRBJ2-7 once TRBD1 TRBV6-5 CASQWTGGYEQYF TGTGCCAGCCAGTGGACAGGGGGCTACGAGCAGTACTTC
TRBJ1-4 - - TRBV5-1 CASRVGSTNEKLFF TGCGCCAGCAGGGTAGGGTCCACTAATGAAAAACTGTTTTTT
TRBJ2-3 - - TRBV9 CASSVWERSDTQYF TGTGCCAGCAGCGTCTGGGAAAGGTCAGATACGCAGTATTTT
TRBJ1-4 - TRBD1 TRBV6-6 CASSPEQGAGEKLFF TGTGCCAGCAGTCCAGAACAGGGGGCTGGGGAAAAACTGTTTTTT
TRBJ1-1 - - TRBV11-1 CASSLAGIRGTEAFF TGTGCCAGCAGCTTGGCGGGAATTCGAGGCACTGAAGCTTTCTTT
TRBJ1-5 - - TRBV12-3/TRBV12-4 CASSLVSNQPQHF TGTGCCAGCAGTTTAGTCTCAAATCAGCCCCAGCATTTT
TRBJ1-6 once TRBD1 TRBV19 CASSRDSSYNSPLHF TGTGCCAGTAGTCGGGACAGCTCCTATAATTCACCCCTCCACTTT
TRBJ2-5 once TRBD1 TRBV3-1/TRBV3-2 CASSQAKQGVWAQYF TGTGCCAGCAGCCAAGCGAAACAGGGGGTATGGGCCCAGTACTTC
TRBJ2-5 - TRBD1 TRBV19 CASSAQGAQETQYF TGTGCCAGTAGTGCACAGGGGGCCCAAGAGACCCAGTACTTC
TRBJ1-6 - - TRBV6-5 CASRGILGSNSPLHF TGTGCCAGCAGGGGTATATTAGGGAGTAATTCACCCCTCCACTTT
TRBJ1-5 - - TRBV28 CASRMGAVHQPQHF TGTGCCAGCAGGATGGGGGCGGTCCATCAGCCCCAGCATTTT
TRBJ2-3 - TRBD2 TRBV6-6 CASSWYSGGGPDTQYF TGTGCCAGCAGTTGGTATAGCGGGGGGGGTCCGGATACGCAGTATTTT
TRBJ2-1 once TRBD1 TRBV5-1 CASSFITGQGTNNEQFF TGCGCCAGCAGCTTTATAACAGGACAGGGGACCAACAATGAGCAGTTCTTC
TRBJ2-5 - - TRBV5-1 CASSLARSRETQYF TGCGCCAGCAGCTTGGCAAGGAGTCGCGAGACCCAGTACTTC
TRBJ2-2 - - TRBV20-1 CSASPTGFWTGELFF TGCAGTGCTAGTCCCACAGGGTTCTGGACCGGGGAGCTGTTTTTT
TRBJ1-2 - - TRBV29-1 CSVDNAGRMPYGYTF TGCAGCGTTGATAATGCGGGACGGATGCCTTATGGCTACACCTTC
TRBJ1-1 - TRBD1 TRBV29-1 CSVAGTGLDHLTEAFF TGCAGCGTGGCCGGGACAGGGCTTGACCATCTCACTGAAGCTTTCTTT
TRBJ1-5 - - TRBV30 CAWKGAGVQPQHF TGTGCCTGGAAGGGCGCCGGGGTTCAGCCCCAGCATTTT
TRBJ2-7 - TRBD1 TRBV6-6 CASSYPGQDYQQYF TGTGCCAGCAGTTACCCGGGACAGGATTACCAGCAGTACTTC
TRBJ1-6 - - TRBV5-4 CASSSSLSNSPLHF TGTGCCAGCAGCTCCTCTTTGAGTAATTCACCCCTCCACTTT
TRBJ2-7 - - TRBV5-5 CASSLVGWNEQYF TGTGCCAGCAGCTTGGTGGGTTGGAACGAGCAGTACTTC
TRBJ2-7 - - TRBV5-6 CASSYYYEQYF TGTGCCAGCAGCTACTACTACGAGCAGTACTTC
TRBJ2-2 - - TRBV11-3 CASSSDTFTGELFF TGTGCCAGCAGCTCCGACACTTTCACCGGGGAGCTGTTTTTT
TRBJ2-2 - TRBD1 TRBV11-3 CASSLHRGPNTGELFF TGTGCCAGCAGCCTCCACAGGGGCCCGAACACCGGGGAGCTGTTTTTT
TRBJ1-1 - - TRBV29-1 CSVAGGRDTEAFF TGCAGCGTCGCGGGGGGGCGAGACACTGAAGCTTTCTTT
TRBJ1-5 - - TRBV15 CATSRGSDSISIPQHF TGTGCCACCAGCAGAGGATCGGACTCGATTAGTATACCCCAGCATTTT
TRBJ1-1 - TRBD1 TRBV29-1 CSVCAGGDGRNTEAFF TGCAGCGTTTGTGCAGGGGGCGATGGGAGGAACACTGAAGCTTTCTTT
TRBJ2-1 - TRBD2 TRBV2 CASGPGTTPYNEQFF TGTGCCAGCGGCCCCGGGACTACCCCCTACAATGAGCAGTTCTTC
TRBJ2-2 - - TRBV11-2 CASSFPGELFF TGTGCCAGCAGCTTCCCCGGGGAGCTGTTTTTT
TRBJ2-1 - TRBD2 TRBV20-1 CSGEGSLEQFF TGCAGCGGGGAGGGAAGTCTTGAGCAGTTCTTC
TRBJ2-4 - - TRBV4-1 CASSQEEQLQNIQYF TGCGCCAGCAGCCAAGAGGAACAGTTACAAAACATTCAGTACTTC
TRBJ1-2 - - TRBV19 CASSRDYGYTF TGTGCCAGTAGTAGGGATTATGGCTACACCTTC
TRBJ1-2 - - TRBV14 CASSQDWGAGYTF TGTGCCAGCAGCCAAGATTGGGGGGCTGGCTACACCTTC